The T cell receptor (beta chain) described here comes from a study of tumor-infiltrating lymphocytes in localized non-small cell lung cancer. Study outcomes and limitations: Tumor T-cell fraction was not associated with recurrence-free survival.

Germline CDR1 is SEHNR and CDR2 is FQNEAQ (reference sequence). V lost 5 bases and J 2 bases, leaving 15 bases between the germline ends. This CDR3 comprises 15 residues. Comment on this clone: What it recognizes is unknown.

This table comes from immunoSEQ multiplex PCR, and its TCRdb copy is limited to in-frame clones, with some not included. Of 6,000 to 8,500 clones listed, 61% were seen once; the top ten hold 9% to 15%. The chain recombines TRBV7-9 with TRBJ1-1, with a tentative D call TRBD1 (5 bases). The clonotype comes from a human donor with non-small cell lung cancer. Material: lung tumor tissue. CDR3 sequence (DNA): TGTGCCAGCAGCCACCGCCGGGACCTAAACACTGAAGCTTTCTTT. It translates to CASSHRRDLNTEAFF.